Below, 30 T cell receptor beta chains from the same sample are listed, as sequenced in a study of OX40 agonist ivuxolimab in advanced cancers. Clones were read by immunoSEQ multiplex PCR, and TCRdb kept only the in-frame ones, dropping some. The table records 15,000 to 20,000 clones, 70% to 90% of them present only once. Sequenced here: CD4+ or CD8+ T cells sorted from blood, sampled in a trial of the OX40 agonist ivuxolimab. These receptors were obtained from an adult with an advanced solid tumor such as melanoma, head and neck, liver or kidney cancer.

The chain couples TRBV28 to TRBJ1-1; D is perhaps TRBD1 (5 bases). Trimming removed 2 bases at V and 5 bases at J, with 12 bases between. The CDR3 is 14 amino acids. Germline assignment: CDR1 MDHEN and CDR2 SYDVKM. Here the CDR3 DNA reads TGTGCCAGCAGTTTAGGGGGTCCGGGAACTGAAGCTTTCTTT. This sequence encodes CASSLGGPGTEAFF. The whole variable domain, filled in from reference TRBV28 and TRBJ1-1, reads DVKVTQSSRYLVKRTGEKVFLECVQDMDHENMFWYRQDPGLGLRLIYFSYDVKMKEKGDIPEGYSVSREKKERFSLILESASTNQTSMYLCASSLGGPGTEAFFGQGTRLTVV.

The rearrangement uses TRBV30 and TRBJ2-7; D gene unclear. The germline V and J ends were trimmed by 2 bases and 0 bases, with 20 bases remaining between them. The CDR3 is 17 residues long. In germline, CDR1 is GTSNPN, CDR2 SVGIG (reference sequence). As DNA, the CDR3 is TGTGCCTGGAGTACCCTTGGCGGCTCCAGGCCCTCCTACGAGCAGTACTTC. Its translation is CAWSTLGGSRPSYEQYF.

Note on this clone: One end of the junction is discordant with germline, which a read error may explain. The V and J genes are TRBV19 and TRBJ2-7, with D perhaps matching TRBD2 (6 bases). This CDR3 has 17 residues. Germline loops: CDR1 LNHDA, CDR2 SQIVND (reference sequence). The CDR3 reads CATSWAAGPHLSYEQYF. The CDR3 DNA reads TGTGCCACTAGTTGGGCCGCGGGACCCCATCTTTCATACGAGCAGTACTTC.

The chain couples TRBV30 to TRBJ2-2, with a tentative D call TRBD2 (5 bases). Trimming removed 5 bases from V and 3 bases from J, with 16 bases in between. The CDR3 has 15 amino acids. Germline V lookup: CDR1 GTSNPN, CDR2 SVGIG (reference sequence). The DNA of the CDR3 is TGTGCCTGGGGGGAGTGGTGGCAGTACACCGGGGAGCTGTTTTTT. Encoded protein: CAWGEWWQYTGELFF.

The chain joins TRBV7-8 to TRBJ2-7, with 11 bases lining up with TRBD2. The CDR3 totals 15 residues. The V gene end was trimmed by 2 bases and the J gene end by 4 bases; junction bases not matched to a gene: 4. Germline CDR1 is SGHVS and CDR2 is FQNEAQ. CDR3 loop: CASSLKTSGMYEQYF. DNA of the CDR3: TGTGCCAGCAGCTTAAAGACTAGCGGGATGTACGAGCAGTACTTC.

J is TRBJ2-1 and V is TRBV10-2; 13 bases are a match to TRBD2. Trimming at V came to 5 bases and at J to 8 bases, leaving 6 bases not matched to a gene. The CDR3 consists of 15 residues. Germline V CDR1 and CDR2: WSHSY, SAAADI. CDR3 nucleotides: TGCGCCAGCAGTCTCGGGACTAGCGGGATAGATGAGCAGTTCTTC. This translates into CASSLGTSGIDEQFF.

The CDR3 DNA is TGCAGCGTTGTTTTCCGGGGGGAGCTGTTTTTT. Protein: CSVVFRGELFF. The rearrangement links TRBV29-1 to TRBJ2-2; D is unresolved. The germline gives CDR1 SQVTM, CDR2 ANQGSEA. V shed 4 bases and J shed 8 bases, with 8 bases lying between them. The CDR3 is 11 amino acids.

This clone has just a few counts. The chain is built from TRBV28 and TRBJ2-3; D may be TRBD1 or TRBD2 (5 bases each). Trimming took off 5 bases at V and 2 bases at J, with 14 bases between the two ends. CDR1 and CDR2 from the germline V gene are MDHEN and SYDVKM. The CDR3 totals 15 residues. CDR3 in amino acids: CASSDPGTYTDTQYF. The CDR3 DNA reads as TGTGCCAGCAGTGACCCCGGGACGTACACAGATACGCAGTATTTT.

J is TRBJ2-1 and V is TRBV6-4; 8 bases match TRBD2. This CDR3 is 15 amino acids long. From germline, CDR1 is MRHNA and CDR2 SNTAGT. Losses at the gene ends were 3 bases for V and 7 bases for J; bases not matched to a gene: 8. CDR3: CASSETGTSENEQFF. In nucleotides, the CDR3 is TGTGCCAGCAGTGAAACCGGGACTAGTGAGAATGAGCAGTTCTTC.

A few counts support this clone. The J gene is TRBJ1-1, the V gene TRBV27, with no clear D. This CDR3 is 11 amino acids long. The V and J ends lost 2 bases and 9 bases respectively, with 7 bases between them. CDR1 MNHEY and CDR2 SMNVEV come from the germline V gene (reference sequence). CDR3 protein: CASSLNGQAFF. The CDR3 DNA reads TGTGCCAGCAGTTTAAACGGTCAAGCTTTCTTT.

CDR3 loop: CSATRYEQYF. CDR3 nucleotide sequence: TGCAGTGCCACACGTTACGAGCAGTACTTC. J is TRBJ2-7 and V is TRBV20-1; D is ambiguous. V was trimmed by 6 bases and J by 4 bases, leaving 7 bases between them. CDR1 and CDR2 (germline): DFQATT, SNEGSKA (reference sequence). CDR3 length: 10 amino acids.

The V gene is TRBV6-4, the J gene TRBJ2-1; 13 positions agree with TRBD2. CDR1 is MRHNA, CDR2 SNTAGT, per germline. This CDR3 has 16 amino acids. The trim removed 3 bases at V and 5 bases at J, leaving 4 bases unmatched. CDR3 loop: CASSELAGGRNNEQFF. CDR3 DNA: TGTGCCAGCAGTGAACTAGCGGGAGGGAGAAACAATGAGCAGTTCTTC.

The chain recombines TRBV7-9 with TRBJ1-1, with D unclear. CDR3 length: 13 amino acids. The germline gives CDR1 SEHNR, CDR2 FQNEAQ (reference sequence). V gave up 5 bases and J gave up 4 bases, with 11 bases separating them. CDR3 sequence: CASSRPGGTEAFF. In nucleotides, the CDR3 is TGTGCCAGCAGCCGGCCCGGCGGCACTGAAGCTTTCTTT.

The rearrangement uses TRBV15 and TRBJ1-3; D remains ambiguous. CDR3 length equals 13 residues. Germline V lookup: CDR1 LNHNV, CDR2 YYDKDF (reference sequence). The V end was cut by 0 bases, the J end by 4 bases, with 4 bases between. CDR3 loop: CATSRDRGNTIYF. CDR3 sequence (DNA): TGTGCCACCAGCAGAGACCGGGGAAACACCATATATTTT.

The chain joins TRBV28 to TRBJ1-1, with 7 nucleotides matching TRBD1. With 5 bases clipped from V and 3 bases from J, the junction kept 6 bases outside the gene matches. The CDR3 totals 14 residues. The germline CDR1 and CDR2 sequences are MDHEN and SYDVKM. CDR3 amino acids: CASSPTGADTEAFF. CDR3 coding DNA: TGTGCCAGCAGTCCAACAGGGGCGGACACTGAAGCTTTCTTT.

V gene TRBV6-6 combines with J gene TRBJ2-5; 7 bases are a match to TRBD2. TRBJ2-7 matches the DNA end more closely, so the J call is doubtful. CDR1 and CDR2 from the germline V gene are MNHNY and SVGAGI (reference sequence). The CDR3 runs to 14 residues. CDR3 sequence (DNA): TGTGCCAGCAGCCAAATTGGACTAGCCTACGAGCAGTACTTC. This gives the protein CASSQIGLAYEQYF.

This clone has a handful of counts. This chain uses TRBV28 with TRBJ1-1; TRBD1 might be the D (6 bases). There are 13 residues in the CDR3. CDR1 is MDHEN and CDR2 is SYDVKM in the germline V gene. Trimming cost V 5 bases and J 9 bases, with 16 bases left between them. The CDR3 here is CASSPQGTYKAFF. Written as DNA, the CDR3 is TGTGCCAGCAGTCCTCAGGGGACTTACAAAGCTTTCTTT.

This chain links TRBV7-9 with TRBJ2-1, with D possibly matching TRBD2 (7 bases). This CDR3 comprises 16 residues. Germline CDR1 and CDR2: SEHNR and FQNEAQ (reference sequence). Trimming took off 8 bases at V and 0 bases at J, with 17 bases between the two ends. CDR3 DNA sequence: TGTGCCAGCCCCGAGGGGGGGCCGAGCTCCTACAATGAGCAGTTCTTC. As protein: CASPEGGPSSYNEQFF.

The CDR3 is CASSDTSGEAPYEQYF. In nucleotides, the CDR3 is TGTGCCAGCAGCGACACTAGCGGTGAGGCCCCCTACGAGCAGTACTTC. The chain uses TRBV13 and TRBJ2-7, with 8 bases identical to TRBD2. V lost 5 bases and J lost 2; bases outside the gene matches: 11. The germline CDR1 and CDR2 sequences are PRHDT and FYEKMQ (reference sequence). The CDR3 length is 16 residues.

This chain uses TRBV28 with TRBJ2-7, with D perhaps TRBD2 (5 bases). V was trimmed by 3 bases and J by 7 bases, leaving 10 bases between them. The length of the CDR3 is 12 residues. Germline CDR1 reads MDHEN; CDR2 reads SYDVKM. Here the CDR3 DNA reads TGTGCCAGCAGTTTCTCTCCGGGGGAGCAGTACTTC. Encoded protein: CASSFSPGEQYF.

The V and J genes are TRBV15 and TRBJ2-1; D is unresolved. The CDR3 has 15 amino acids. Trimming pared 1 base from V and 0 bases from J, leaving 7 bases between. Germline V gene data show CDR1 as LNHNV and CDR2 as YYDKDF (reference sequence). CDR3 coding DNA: TGTGCCACCAGCAGAGGGGTTAGCTCCTACAATGAGCAGTTCTTC. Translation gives CATSRGVSSYNEQFF.

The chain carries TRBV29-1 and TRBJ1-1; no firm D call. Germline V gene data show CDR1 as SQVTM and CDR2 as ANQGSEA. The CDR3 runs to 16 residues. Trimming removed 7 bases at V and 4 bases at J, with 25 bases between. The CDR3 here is CSAHLVRERIPTEAFF. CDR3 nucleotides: TGCAGCGCCCACCTAGTGCGTGAACGGATACCCACTGAAGCTTTCTTT.

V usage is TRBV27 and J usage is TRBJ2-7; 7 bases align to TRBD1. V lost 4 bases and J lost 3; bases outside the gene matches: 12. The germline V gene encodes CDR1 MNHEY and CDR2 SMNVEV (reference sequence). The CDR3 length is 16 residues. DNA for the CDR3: TGTGCCAGCAGTTACCAGACAGGGTCTCGAATCTACGAGCAGTACTTC. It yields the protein CASSYQTGSRIYEQYF.

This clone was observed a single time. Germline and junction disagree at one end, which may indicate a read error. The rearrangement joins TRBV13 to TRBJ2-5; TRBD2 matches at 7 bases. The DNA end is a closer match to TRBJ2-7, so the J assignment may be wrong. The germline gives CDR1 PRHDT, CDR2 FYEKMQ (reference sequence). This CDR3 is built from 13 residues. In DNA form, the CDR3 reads TGTGCCAGCAGCCTAGGACTAGCCTACGAGCAGTACTTC. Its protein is CASSLGLAYEQYF.

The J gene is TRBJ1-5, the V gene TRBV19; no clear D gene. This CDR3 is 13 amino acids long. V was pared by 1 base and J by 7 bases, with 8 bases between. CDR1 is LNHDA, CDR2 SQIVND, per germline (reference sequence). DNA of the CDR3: TGTGCCAGTAGTATAGTTGGGAAACAGCCCCAGCATTTT. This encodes CASSIVGKQPQHF.

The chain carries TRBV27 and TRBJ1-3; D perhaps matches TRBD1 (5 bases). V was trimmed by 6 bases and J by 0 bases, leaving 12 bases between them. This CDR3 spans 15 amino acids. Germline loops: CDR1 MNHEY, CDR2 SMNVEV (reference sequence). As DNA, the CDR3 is TGTGCCAGCAGCTTTAGCGGGGGCTCTGGAAACACCATATATTTT. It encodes CASSFSGGSGNTIYF.

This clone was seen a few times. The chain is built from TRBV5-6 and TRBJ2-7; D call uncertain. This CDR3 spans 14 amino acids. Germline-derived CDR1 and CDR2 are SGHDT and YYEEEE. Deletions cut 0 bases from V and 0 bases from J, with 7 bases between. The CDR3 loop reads CASSLGAFSYEQYF. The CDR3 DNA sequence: TGTGCCAGCAGCTTGGGAGCATTCTCCTACGAGCAGTACTTC.

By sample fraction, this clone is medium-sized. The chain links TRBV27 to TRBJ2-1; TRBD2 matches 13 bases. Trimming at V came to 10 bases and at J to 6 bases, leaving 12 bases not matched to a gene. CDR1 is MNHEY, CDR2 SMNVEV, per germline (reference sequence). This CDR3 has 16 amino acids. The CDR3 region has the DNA TGTGCCACCAAATCCTCCGGGACTAGCGGGGCCAATGAGCAGTTCTTC. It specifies CATKSSGTSGANEQFF.

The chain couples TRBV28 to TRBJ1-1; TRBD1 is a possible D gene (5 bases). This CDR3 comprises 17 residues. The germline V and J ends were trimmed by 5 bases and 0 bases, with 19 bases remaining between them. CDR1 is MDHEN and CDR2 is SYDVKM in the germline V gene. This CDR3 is CASSLPLGQFMNTEAFF. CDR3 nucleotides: TGTGCCAGCAGTCTCCCCCTCGGACAATTCATGAACACTGAAGCTTTCTTT.

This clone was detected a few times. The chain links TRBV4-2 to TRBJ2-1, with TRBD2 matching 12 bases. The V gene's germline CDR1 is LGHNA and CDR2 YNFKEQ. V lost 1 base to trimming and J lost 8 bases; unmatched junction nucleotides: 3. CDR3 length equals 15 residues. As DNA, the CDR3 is TGTGCCAGCAGCCAAGCTAGCGGGAGGGCCGATGAGCAGTTCTTC. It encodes CASSQASGRADEQFF.